This T cell receptor beta chain was profiled in a study of blood T cell repertoires in COVID-19. Study-wide background: The analysed material was cDNA or gDNA that came from T cells, B-cell-depleted T cells, or PBMCs.

The CDR3 loop spans 15 amino acids. The junction had 8 bases not matched to a gene; V was cut back by 5 bases and J by 2 bases. CDR1 and CDR2 (germline): MNHEY, SVGAGI. As processed by the authors: Using reference gene primer amplification, nucleated cell counts were estimated. The repertoire was sequenced with immunoSEQ multiplex PCR; TCRdb's copy has only in-frame clones and lacks some. The D gene and trimming were derived from the DNA, and the V and J assignments and clone size from that table. Among roughly 260,000 clones, 88% were seen once, and the ten largest hold less than 5%. The V gene is TRBV6-5, the J gene TRBJ1-2; 7 positions agree with TRBD1. This clonotype was obtained from a man aged 60-69 years who had recovered from COVID-19. The sequencing input was peripheral blood. The CDR3 coding sequence is TGTGCCAGCAGTACCGGACAGGCTGTGAACTATGGCTACACCTTC. Translated, it gives CASSTGQAVNYGYTF.